A selection of T cell receptor beta chains follows, all from one sample in a study of blood T cells in healthy people across ages. One entry per CDR3 protein results from TCRdb running MiXCR on the 5' RACE reads. The sample has about 1.1 million distinct CDR3 sequences; 35% to 40% are singletons. The sample taken for sequencing was blood. Receptor source: a man aged 18 to 35 in good health. The CDR3 runs from the conserved cysteine through the conserved F or W. D genes are given only for firm matches. Clone sizes are given selectively: once, few, many, or a class where the clone is expanded.

d_gene: -; len: 15; j_gene: TRBJ2-1; abundance: few; v_gene: TRBV13; CDR3nt: TGTGCCAGCAGTTTCACGGGGATTGTACGCAATGAGCAGTTCTTC; CDR3aa: CASSFTGIVRNEQFF
d_gene: TRBD2; len: 16; j_gene: TRBJ2-3; abundance: many; v_gene: TRBV2; CDR3nt: TGTGCCAGCAGTGAGGGTAGCGGGGGATGGACAGATACGCAGTATTTT; CDR3aa: CASSEGSGGWTDTQYF
d_gene: TRBD1; len: 16; j_gene: TRBJ2-4; abundance: -; v_gene: TRBV4-2; CDR3nt: TGTGCCAGCAGCCAAGGCGAGGGACAGCTCAAAAACATTCAGTACTTC; CDR3aa: CASSQGEGQLKNIQYF
d_gene: TRBD1; len: 14; j_gene: TRBJ1-2; abundance: few; v_gene: TRBV6-5; CDR3nt: TGTGCCAGCAGGCCGGGACAGGGGTCCTATGGCTACACCTTC; CDR3aa: CASRPGQGSYGYTF
d_gene: -; len: 17; j_gene: TRBJ2-1; abundance: few; v_gene: TRBV9; CDR3nt: TGTGCCAGCAGCCCCAGACCCAGCGGAAACTCCTACAATGAGCAGTTCTTC; CDR3aa: CASSPRPSGNSYNEQFF
d_gene: TRBD2; len: 16; j_gene: TRBJ2-5; abundance: -; v_gene: TRBV5-1; CDR3nt: TGCGCCAGCAGCTTGGGACTAGCGCAAGTCCAAGAGACCCAGTACTTC; CDR3aa: CASSLGLAQVQETQYF
d_gene: -; len: 12; j_gene: TRBJ2-7; abundance: many; v_gene: TRBV6-2/TRBV6-3; CDR3nt: TGTGCCAGCAGTTCTCGGTCCTACGAGCAGTACTTC; CDR3aa: CASSSRSYEQYF
d_gene: -; len: 14; j_gene: TRBJ1-2; abundance: few; v_gene: TRBV4-3; CDR3nt: TGCGCCAGCAGCCAAGATTGGGCAGGGTATGGCTACACCTTC; CDR3aa: CASSQDWAGYGYTF
d_gene: -; len: 13; j_gene: TRBJ2-3; abundance: -; v_gene: TRBV12-3/TRBV12-4; CDR3nt: TGTGCCGGCAGCCCCTCGGGCACAGATACGCAGTATTTT; CDR3aa: CAGSPSGTDTQYF
d_gene: -; len: 12; j_gene: TRBJ1-2; abundance: -; v_gene: TRBV2; CDR3nt: TGTGCCAGCAGTGAATTCGTGCGAGGCTACACCTTC; CDR3aa: CASSEFVRGYTF
d_gene: TRBD1; len: 15; j_gene: TRBJ1-2; abundance: few; v_gene: TRBV4-3; CDR3nt: TGCGCCAGCAGTCAAGCGCCCGGGACAGACTATGGCTACACCTTC; CDR3aa: CASSQAPGTDYGYTF
d_gene: TRBD1; len: 15; j_gene: TRBJ1-1; abundance: -; v_gene: TRBV5-4; CDR3nt: TGTGCCAGCAGCGCTTTTGGGACAGGGTACACTGAAGCTTTCTTT; CDR3aa: CASSAFGTGYTEAFF
d_gene: -; len: 13; j_gene: TRBJ2-1; abundance: few; v_gene: TRBV7-9; CDR3nt: TGTGCCAGCAGCGCTACAGGGAACAGCGAGCAGTTCTTC; CDR3aa: CASSATGNSEQFF
d_gene: -; len: 16; j_gene: TRBJ1-2; abundance: -; v_gene: TRBV7-9; CDR3nt: TGTGCCAGCAGCTTAGACGCCGGGGACGGAAACTATGGCTACACCTTC; CDR3aa: CASSLDAGDGNYGYTF
d_gene: TRBD1; len: 16; j_gene: TRBJ1-6; abundance: -; v_gene: TRBV20-1; CDR3nt: TGCAGTGCGGTAACAGGGGGGCGCTCCTATAATTCACCCCTCCACTTT; CDR3aa: CSAVTGGRSYNSPLHF
d_gene: -; len: 14; j_gene: TRBJ1-2; abundance: -; v_gene: TRBV2; CDR3nt: TGTGCCAGCGCCCTGTGGCACGGGGACTATGGCTACACCTTC; CDR3aa: CASALWHGDYGYTF
d_gene: -; len: 13; j_gene: TRBJ1-2; abundance: few; v_gene: TRBV19; CDR3nt: TGTGCCACCTTGGAGGGAGCTAACTATGGCTACACCTTC; CDR3aa: CATLEGANYGYTF
d_gene: -; len: 12; j_gene: TRBJ1-2; abundance: -; v_gene: TRBV29-1; CDR3nt: TGCAGCGTCGAGGTAGGGGTAGAAGGCTACACCTTC; CDR3aa: CSVEVGVEGYTF
d_gene: -; len: 16; j_gene: TRBJ2-1; abundance: -; v_gene: TRBV13; CDR3nt: TGTGCCAGCAGCTTCAGGGCCCGGAGCTCCTACAATGAGCAGTTCTTC; CDR3aa: CASSFRARSSYNEQFF
d_gene: -; len: 13; j_gene: TRBJ1-2; abundance: few; v_gene: TRBV20-1; CDR3nt: TGCAGTGCTAGAGTATCTGGGTGGGGCGGCTACACCTTC; CDR3aa: CSARVSGWGGYTF
d_gene: TRBD1; len: 16; j_gene: TRBJ1-4; abundance: few; v_gene: TRBV20-1; CDR3nt: TGCAGTGCTAGACCCGGGTCAGGACAGGGTAATGAAAAACTGTTTTTT; CDR3aa: CSARPGSGQGNEKLFF
d_gene: -; len: 16; j_gene: TRBJ1-5; abundance: -; v_gene: TRBV12-3/TRBV12-4; CDR3nt: TGTGCCAGCAGTTACAAACTAAAACATAGCAATCAGCCCCAGCATTTT; CDR3aa: CASSYKLKHSNQPQHF
d_gene: -; len: 15; j_gene: TRBJ2-3; abundance: few; v_gene: TRBV10-3; CDR3nt: TGTGCCATCAAGAGGGGACTTGCTAGCACAGATACGCAGTATTTT; CDR3aa: CAIKRGLASTDTQYF
d_gene: -; len: 15; j_gene: TRBJ1-1; abundance: -; v_gene: TRBV13; CDR3nt: TGTGCCAGCAGCGCAGAGTCCGGGACATACACTGAAGCTTTCTTT; CDR3aa: CASSAESGTYTEAFF
d_gene: -; len: 14; j_gene: TRBJ1-2; abundance: -; v_gene: TRBV18; CDR3nt: TGTGCCAGCTCACCTACGACAGAAATCTATGGCTACACCTTC; CDR3aa: CASSPTTEIYGYTF
d_gene: -; len: 14; j_gene: TRBJ2-1; abundance: -; v_gene: TRBV4-2; CDR3nt: TGTGCCAGCAGCCAAGGAGATGGAAACAATGAGCAGTTCTTC; CDR3aa: CASSQGDGNNEQFF
d_gene: -; len: 13; j_gene: TRBJ2-1; abundance: few; v_gene: TRBV7-9; CDR3nt: TGTGCCAGCAGCTTAGTAGCAACCCCTGAGCAGTTCTTC; CDR3aa: CASSLVATPEQFF
d_gene: TRBD1; len: 12; j_gene: TRBJ2-5; abundance: few; v_gene: TRBV20-1; CDR3nt: TGCAGTGGACGACAGGGCCGGGAGACCCAGTACTTC; CDR3aa: CSGRQGRETQYF
d_gene: -; len: 14; j_gene: TRBJ1-5; abundance: few; v_gene: TRBV29-1; CDR3nt: TGCAGCGTTGGTGGGGGCGACAGCAATCAGCCCCAGCATTTT; CDR3aa: CSVGGGDSNQPQHF
d_gene: TRBD2; len: 16; j_gene: TRBJ2-3; abundance: -; v_gene: TRBV29-1; CDR3nt: TGCAGCGTTGAACCGGGACTAGCGGGGGACCGTGATACGCAGTATTTT; CDR3aa: CSVEPGLAGDRDTQYF
d_gene: TRBD2; len: 13; j_gene: TRBJ2-3; abundance: -; v_gene: TRBV20-1; CDR3nt: TGCAAGGCCGAGACTAGCGAGGCAGATACGCAGTATTTT; CDR3aa: CKAETSEADTQYF
d_gene: -; len: 11; j_gene: TRBJ1-3; abundance: -; v_gene: TRBV10-3; CDR3nt: TGTGCCGCCTCGGGGGGGGACACCATATATTTT; CDR3aa: CAASGGDTIYF
d_gene: TRBD2; len: 14; j_gene: TRBJ2-2; abundance: few; v_gene: TRBV6-5; CDR3nt: TGTGCCAGCAGGGGGGGGTCGTACACCGGGGAGCTGTTTTTT; CDR3aa: CASRGGSYTGELFF
d_gene: -; len: 14; j_gene: TRBJ2-7; abundance: -; v_gene: TRBV5-1; CDR3nt: TGCGCCAGCAGCTGGGGACGGCCCTCCTACGAGCAGTACTTC; CDR3aa: CASSWGRPSYEQYF
d_gene: -; len: 11; j_gene: TRBJ2-3; abundance: few; v_gene: TRBV12-3/TRBV12-4; CDR3nt: TGTGCCAGCAAGGAAGGCGATACGCAGTATTTT; CDR3aa: CASKEGDTQYF
d_gene: -; len: 16; j_gene: TRBJ1-5; abundance: -; v_gene: TRBV4-3; CDR3nt: TGCGCCAGCAGCCAAGATCGGCAGACTAACAATCAGCCCCAGCATTTT; CDR3aa: CASSQDRQTNNQPQHF
d_gene: -; len: 14; j_gene: TRBJ1-1; abundance: -; v_gene: TRBV10-3; CDR3nt: TGTGCCACCTACGCGAGGGAATCTACCACTGAAGCTTTCTTT; CDR3aa: CATYARESTTEAFF
d_gene: TRBD1; len: 14; j_gene: TRBJ2-1; abundance: -; v_gene: TRBV6-5; CDR3nt: TGTGCCAGCAGTGGACAGGGATTGTACAATGAGCAGTTCTTC; CDR3aa: CASSGQGLYNEQFF
d_gene: -; len: 12; j_gene: TRBJ1-1; abundance: few; v_gene: TRBV5-5; CDR3nt: TGTGCCAGCAGCTTGGGTTCCCCTCCGGCTTTCTTT; CDR3aa: CASSLGSPPAFF
d_gene: -; len: 12; j_gene: TRBJ1-1; abundance: few; v_gene: TRBV6-2/TRBV6-3; CDR3nt: TGTGCCAGCGCCAGGGTATTGGCTGAAGCTTTCTTT; CDR3aa: CASARVLAEAFF
d_gene: -; len: 14; j_gene: TRBJ1-1; abundance: few; v_gene: TRBV7-2; CDR3nt: TGTGCCAGCAGCACCCAGGCCCAGGGGACTGAAGCTTTCTTT; CDR3aa: CASSTQAQGTEAFF
d_gene: TRBD1; len: 19; j_gene: TRBJ2-2; abundance: -; v_gene: TRBV4-3; CDR3nt: TGCGCCAGCAGCCAAGATCGACACAGGGGGCTAACGAACACCGGGGAGCTGTTTTTT; CDR3aa: CASSQDRHRGLTNTGELFF
d_gene: -; len: 17; j_gene: TRBJ2-3; abundance: few; v_gene: TRBV4-2; CDR3nt: TGTGCCAGCAGCCAAGATGGCGGGGGCGCTATCACGGATACGCAGTATTTT; CDR3aa: CASSQDGGGAITDTQYF
d_gene: TRBD1; len: 13; j_gene: TRBJ1-1; abundance: many; v_gene: TRBV4-1; CDR3nt: TGCGCCAGCCGGGACAGCATGAACACTGAAGCTTTCTTT; CDR3aa: CASRDSMNTEAFF
d_gene: -; len: 14; j_gene: TRBJ2-7; abundance: few; v_gene: TRBV5-5; CDR3nt: TGTGCCAGTTGGGCTCGTGGACAGAACTACGAGCAGTACTTC; CDR3aa: CASWARGQNYEQYF
d_gene: -; len: 12; j_gene: TRBJ1-1; abundance: few; v_gene: TRBV7-9; CDR3nt: TGTGCCAGCAGCCTTCTTCGGCAAGAAGCTTTCTTT; CDR3aa: CASSLLRQEAFF
d_gene: TRBD2; len: 16; j_gene: TRBJ2-1; abundance: once; v_gene: TRBV13; CDR3nt: TGTGCCAGCAGCTTACTCGAGGCGGGAGCATACAATGAGCAGTTCTTC; CDR3aa: CASSLLEAGAYNEQFF
d_gene: -; len: 18; j_gene: TRBJ1-5; abundance: -; v_gene: TRBV5-6; CDR3nt: TGTGCCAGCAACTTGGGAACGGGCGGGACCGTTAGCAATCAGCCCCAGCATTTT; CDR3aa: CASNLGTGGTVSNQPQHF
d_gene: -; len: 12; j_gene: TRBJ2-3; abundance: few; v_gene: TRBV12-3/TRBV12-4; CDR3nt: TGTGCCAGCAGTCCCCGGGAGGATACGCAGTATTTT; CDR3aa: CASSPREDTQYF
d_gene: -; len: 13; j_gene: TRBJ2-7; abundance: few; v_gene: TRBV6-5; CDR3nt: TGTGCCAGCAGTTACGGGGATACCTACGAGCAGTACTTC; CDR3aa: CASSYGDTYEQYF